The 17 T cell receptor beta chains given below trace back to one sample, sequenced in a study of T cell changes during pregnancy in multiple sclerosis. TCRdb keeps only in-frame clones here, not all; method: immunoSEQ multiplex PCR. Among around 70,000 clones listed, approximately 92% were seen once. The source was peripheral blood, collected before pregnancy. Receptors were obtained from a female donor with multiple sclerosis, enrolled in a pregnancy study.

The chain recombines TRBV6-6 with TRBJ1-4, with D maybe TRBD1 (5 bases). Germline CDR1 is MNHNY and CDR2 is SVGAGI (reference sequence). CDR3 length: 12 residues. V lost 5 bases, J lost 7 bases, and 8 bases lay in between. This chain's CDR3 is CASSLRVEKLFF. Written as DNA, the CDR3 is TGTGCCAGCAGTCTCAGGGTTGAAAAACTGTTTTTT.

This clone has only one observation. The chain combines TRBV9 with TRBJ2-1, with TRBD2 identical over 7 bases. Germline V CDR1 and CDR2: SGDLS, YYNGEE. Unmatched junction bases numbered 19, after V lost 1 base and J lost 6 bases. This CDR3 contains 19 residues. The CDR3 here is CASSVYGGGITYAGNEQFF. In DNA, the CDR3 is TGTGCCAGCAGCGTATATGGGGGAGGGATAACCTATGCGGGCAATGAGCAGTTCTTC.

The rearrangement links TRBV28 to TRBJ2-1, with 15 bases identical to TRBD2. This CDR3 has 19 amino acids. The V and J ends lost 6 bases and 0 bases, in that order; junction bases with no gene match: 9. Germline V lookup: CDR1 MDHEN, CDR2 SYDVKM. Here the CDR3 reads CASSLGGLAGGRSYNEQFF. CDR3 nucleotide sequence: TGTGCCAGCAGCCTAGGGGGACTAGCGGGAGGCCGCTCCTACAATGAGCAGTTCTTC. Filled out from reference TRBV28 and TRBJ2-1, the complete variable domain reads DVKVTQSSRYLVKRTGEKVFLECVQDMDHENMFWYRQDPGLGLRLIYFSYDVKMKEKGDIPEGYSVSREKKERFSLILESASTNQTSMYLCASSLGGLAGGRSYNEQFFGPGTRLTVL.

V usage is TRBV6-4 and J usage is TRBJ2-7; 9 bases fit TRBD1. The V gene end was trimmed by 5 bases and the J gene end by 5 bases; junction bases not matched to a gene: 7. This CDR3 contains 14 residues. The germline CDR1 and CDR2 sequences are MRHNA and SNTAGT. CDR3 in DNA: TGTGCCAGCAGTAGGTCCCGGGACAGGGACGAGCAGTACTTC. Its protein product is CASSRSRDRDEQYF.

This sequence joins TRBV19 and TRBJ2-3; D not resolved. Trimming shortened V by 6 bases and J by 0 bases, and 10 bases separated the two germline ends. Germline CDR1 reads LNHDA; CDR2 reads SQIVND (reference sequence). The CDR3 is 14 residues long. The CDR3 DNA reads as TGTGCCAGTAGCTATGTCAGGAGCACAGATACGCAGTATTTT. Protein product: CASSYVRSTDTQYF.

This clone showed up just once. This sequence joins TRBV6-4 and TRBJ1-1; D gene unclear. The CDR3 runs to 14 residues. The V gene lost 5 bases and the J gene lost 3 bases, with 13 bases spanning the gap. Germline V lookup: CDR1 MRHNA, CDR2 SNTAGT. CDR3 DNA: TGTGCCAGCAGTCGACACCTAAAGGACACTGAAGCTTTCTTT. Its protein product is CASSRHLKDTEAFF.

The V and J genes are TRBV6-1 and TRBJ2-1; D is possibly TRBD1 (5 bases). V lost 6 bases, J lost 7 bases, and 13 bases lay in between. Germline values: CDR1 MNHNS, CDR2 SASEGT. This CDR3 has 13 amino acids. As DNA, the CDR3 is TGTGCCAGCAGCAAAGGGGAAACTAATGAGCAGTTCTTC. Amino acids: CASSKGETNEQFF.

The chain combines TRBV9 with TRBJ2-1, with D possibly matching TRBD1 (6 bases). Germline CDR1 reads SGDLS; CDR2 reads YYNGEE. V was pared by 4 bases and J by 6 bases, with 17 bases between. The length of the CDR3 is 15 residues. CDR3 in DNA: TGTGCCAGCAGCTCTCTCCGGGACACCCTCAATGAGCAGTTCTTC. It codes for CASSSLRDTLNEQFF.

V and J are TRBV14 and TRBJ2-1, with 9 bases identical to TRBD1. Germline lookup yields CDR1 SGHDN and CDR2 FVKESK. The CDR3 runs 16 residues. The V and J ends lost 5 bases and 4 bases, in that order; junction bases with no gene match: 9. DNA of the CDR3: TGTGCCAGCAGCTACGGGACAGGGATTTTTTACAATGAGCAGTTCTTC. Its translation: CASSYGTGIFYNEQFF.

The J gene is TRBJ2-3, the V gene TRBV18; 10 bases align to TRBD1. The CDR3 runs 15 residues. Germline loops: CDR1 KGHSH, CDR2 LQKENI. The J segment lost 4 bases and the V segment lost 1 base, leaving 2 bases of the junction unmatched. CDR3 region: CASSPLDRGPDTQYF. In DNA, the CDR3 is TGTGCCAGCTCACCACTCGACAGGGGGCCAGATACGCAGTATTTT.

V is TRBV28 and J is TRBJ1-2; D gene uncertain. Germline V CDR1 and CDR2: MDHEN, SYDVKM. This CDR3 spans 12 amino acids. Deletions cut 10 bases from V and 3 bases from J, with 12 bases between. CDR3 protein: CATAQVYYGYTF. DNA for the CDR3: TGTGCCACCGCTCAGGTATACTATGGCTACACCTTC.

The chain recombines TRBV10-3 with TRBJ2-2; 8 bases are a match to TRBD2. V shed 11 bases, J shed 8 bases, and the junction held 13 bases outside the gene matches. This CDR3 is built from 14 residues. CDR1 ENHRY and CDR2 SYGVKD come from the germline V gene. The CDR3 DNA reads TGTGCCGCCCAGAGCGGGGGTCCTGGGGGGGAGCTGTTTTTT. Encoded protein: CAAQSGGPGGELFF.

The J gene is TRBJ2-7, the V gene TRBV10-3; 7 nucleotides line up with TRBD2. The CDR3 is 14 amino acids. The germline gives CDR1 ENHRY, CDR2 SYGVKD. Unmatched junction bases numbered 6, after V lost 2 bases and J lost 5 bases. The CDR3 sequence: CAISEGLELHEQYF. CDR3 nucleotide sequence: TGTGCCATCAGTGAGGGACTAGAGCTCCACGAGCAGTACTTC.

The chain is built from TRBV5-4 and TRBJ2-7; 13 bases are shared with TRBD2. CDR3 size: 18 residues. Germline V lookup: CDR1 SGHNT, CDR2 YYREEE (reference sequence). With 4 bases clipped from V and 0 bases from J, the junction kept 10 bases outside the gene matches. The CDR3 DNA reads TGTGCCAGCAGCCTCGGACTAGCGGGAGCATCCAGCTCCTACGAGCAGTACTTC. Encoded protein: CASSLGLAGASSSYEQYF. The full variable domain, with the rest looked up from reference TRBV5-4 and TRBJ2-7, is ETGVTQSPTHLIKTRGQQVTLRCSSQSGHNTVSWYQQALGQGPQFIFQYYREEENGRGNFPPRFSGLQFPNYSSELNVNALELDDSALYLCASSLGLAGASSSYEQYFGPGTRLTVT.

CDR3 sequence (DNA): TGCGCCAGCAGTCAAGGCTCTTTCTTCTACGAGCAGTACTTC. Translating gives CASSQGSFFYEQYF. This chain connects TRBV23-1 to TRBJ2-7; no clear D. TRBV23-1 is sorted into the ORF group, with uncertain function. The CDR3 extends over 14 amino acids. Trimming removed 2 bases from V and 3 bases from J, with 11 bases in between.

This clone was recorded many times. J is TRBJ1-1 and V is TRBV9; possibly TRBD1 for D (6 bases). V gave up 2 bases and J gave up 1 base, with 9 bases separating them. Germline CDR1 SGDLS, CDR2 YYNGEE. The CDR3 covers 14 residues. CDR3: CASSVLQGNTEAFF. As DNA, the CDR3 is TGTGCCAGCAGCGTTTTACAGGGGAACACTGAAGCTTTCTTT.

This sequence joins TRBV28 and TRBJ1-1, with TRBD1 identical over 9 bases. The CDR3 is 14 amino acids. CDR1 is MDHEN and CDR2 is SYDVKM in the germline V gene. V lost 6 bases and J lost 7; bases outside the gene matches: 9. The CDR3 loop is CASRPTGQGIEAFF. In DNA, the CDR3 is TGTGCCAGCAGACCTACCGGACAGGGGATTGAAGCTTTCTTT.